Below, one T cell receptor beta chain is given with its context. Its antigen is unidentified. This record comes from a study of post-analysis software for immune sequencing data. Background on the study: Relapsing-remitting, secondary progressive and progressive-relapsing multiple sclerosis were all included among the disease courses. The study, taken as a whole, reports: Multiple sclerosis patients had significantly lower normalized Chao1 diversity than controls. Samples made in the same batch grouped tightly together by F measure.

The authors incorporated unique molecular identifiers into the TCR beta cDNA libraries. cDNA molecules numbering around 500,000 came from approximately 0.91 to 9.4 million T cells. TCRdb re-derived calls from the PCR reads in MiXCR, one entry per CDR3 protein. The table shows 750,000 to 950,000 distinct CDR3 sequences, with about 53% occurring only once. Material: blood. This TCR was recovered from a girl between 10 and 17 years old with multiple sclerosis.

For the CDR3, the DNA is TGCAGTGCGATTCGTCCACTCTCCTACAATGAGCAGTTCTTC. This codes for CSAIRPLSYNEQFF. The chain uses TRBV20-1 and TRBJ2-1; the D is unclear. The germline V gene has CDR1 DFQATT and CDR2 SNEGSKA (reference sequence). V dropped 6 bases and J dropped 0 bases, with 12 bases sitting between them. The CDR3 runs 14 residues.